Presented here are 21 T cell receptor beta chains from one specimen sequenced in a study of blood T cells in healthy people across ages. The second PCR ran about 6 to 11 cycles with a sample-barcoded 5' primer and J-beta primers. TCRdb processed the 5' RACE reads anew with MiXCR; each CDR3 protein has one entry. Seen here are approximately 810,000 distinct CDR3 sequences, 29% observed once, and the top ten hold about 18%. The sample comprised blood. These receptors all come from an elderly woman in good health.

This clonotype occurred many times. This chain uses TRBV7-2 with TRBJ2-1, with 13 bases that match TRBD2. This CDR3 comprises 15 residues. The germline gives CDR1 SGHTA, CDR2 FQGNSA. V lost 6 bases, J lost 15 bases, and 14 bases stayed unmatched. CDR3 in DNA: TGTGCCAGCAGTTTTGATACTAGCGGGGGGGCTTCGCGGTTCTTC. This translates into CASSFDTSGGASRFF.

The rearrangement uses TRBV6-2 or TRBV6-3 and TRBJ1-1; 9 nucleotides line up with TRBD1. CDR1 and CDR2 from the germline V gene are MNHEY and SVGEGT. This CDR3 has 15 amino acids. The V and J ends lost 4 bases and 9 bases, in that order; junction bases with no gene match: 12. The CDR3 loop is CASSSINRGRIKAFF. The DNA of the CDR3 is TGTGCCAGCAGTTCGATCAACAGGGGGCGGATAAAAGCTTTCTTT.

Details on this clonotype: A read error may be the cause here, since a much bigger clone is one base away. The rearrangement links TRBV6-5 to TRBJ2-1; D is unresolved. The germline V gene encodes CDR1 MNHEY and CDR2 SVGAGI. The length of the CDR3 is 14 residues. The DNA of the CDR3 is TGTGCCAGCAGTCGGTTCGACCGGTACAATGGGCAGTTCTTC. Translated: CASSRFDRYNGQFF.

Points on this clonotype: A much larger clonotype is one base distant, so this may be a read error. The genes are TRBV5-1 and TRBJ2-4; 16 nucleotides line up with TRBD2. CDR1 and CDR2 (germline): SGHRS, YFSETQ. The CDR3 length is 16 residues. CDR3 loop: CTSSPGLAGGRGIQYF. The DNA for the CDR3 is TGCACCAGCAGCCCGGGACTAGCGGGGGGGCGAGGCATTCAGTACTTC.

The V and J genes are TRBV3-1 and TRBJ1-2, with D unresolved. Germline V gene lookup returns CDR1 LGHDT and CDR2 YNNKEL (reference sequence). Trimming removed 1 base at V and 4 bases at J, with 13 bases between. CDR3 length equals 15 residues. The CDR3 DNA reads TGTGCCAGCAGCCAAGTGAGTCGTGGGTCCTATGGCTACACCTTC. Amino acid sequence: CASSQVSRGSYGYTF.

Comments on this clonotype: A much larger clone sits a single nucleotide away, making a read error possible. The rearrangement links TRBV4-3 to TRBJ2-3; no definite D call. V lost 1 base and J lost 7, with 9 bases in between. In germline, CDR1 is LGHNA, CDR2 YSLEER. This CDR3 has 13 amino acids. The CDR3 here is CASSQGVHHTQYF. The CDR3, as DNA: TGCGCCAGCAGCCAAGGTGTCCATCATACGCAGTATTTT.

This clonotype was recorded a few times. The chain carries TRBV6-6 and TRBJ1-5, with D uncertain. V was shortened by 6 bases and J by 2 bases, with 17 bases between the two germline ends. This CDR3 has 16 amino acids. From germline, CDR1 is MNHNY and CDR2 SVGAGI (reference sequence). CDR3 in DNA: TGTGCCAGCAGCTGGGGTGGGGTTCGTGGCAATCAGCCCCAGCATTTT. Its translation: CASSWGGVRGNQPQHF.

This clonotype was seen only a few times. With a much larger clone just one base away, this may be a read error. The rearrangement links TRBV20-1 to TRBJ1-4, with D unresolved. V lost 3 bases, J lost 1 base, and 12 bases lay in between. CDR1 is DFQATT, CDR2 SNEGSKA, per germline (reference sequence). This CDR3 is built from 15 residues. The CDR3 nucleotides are TGCAGTGCTAGGAGGGAGTCTCGAACTAATGAAAAACTGTTTTTT. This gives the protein CSARRESRTNEKLFF.

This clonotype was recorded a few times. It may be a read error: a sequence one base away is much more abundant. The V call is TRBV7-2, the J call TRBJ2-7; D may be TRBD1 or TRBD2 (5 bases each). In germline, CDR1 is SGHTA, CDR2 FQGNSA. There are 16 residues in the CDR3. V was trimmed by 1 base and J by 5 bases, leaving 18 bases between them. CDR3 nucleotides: TGTGCCAGCAGCTTAGACGCGGCCCCGGGGCCCCACGAGCAGTACTTC. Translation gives CASSLDAAPGPHEQYF.

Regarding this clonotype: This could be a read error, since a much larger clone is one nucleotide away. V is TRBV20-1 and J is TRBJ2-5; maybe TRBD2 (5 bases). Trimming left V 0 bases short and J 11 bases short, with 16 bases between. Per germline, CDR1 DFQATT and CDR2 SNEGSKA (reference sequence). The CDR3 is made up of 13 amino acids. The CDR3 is CSARDAAAGEQYF. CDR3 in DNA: TGCAGTGCTAGAGATGCCGCCGCGGGTGAGCAGTACTTC.

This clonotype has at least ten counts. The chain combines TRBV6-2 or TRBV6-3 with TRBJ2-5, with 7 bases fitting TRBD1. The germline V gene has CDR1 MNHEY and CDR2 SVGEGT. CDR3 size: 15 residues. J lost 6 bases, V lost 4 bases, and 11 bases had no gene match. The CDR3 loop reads CASSFGQAGQKTQYF. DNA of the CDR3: TGTGCCAGCAGTTTCGGACAGGCCGGTCAAAAGACCCAGTACTTC.

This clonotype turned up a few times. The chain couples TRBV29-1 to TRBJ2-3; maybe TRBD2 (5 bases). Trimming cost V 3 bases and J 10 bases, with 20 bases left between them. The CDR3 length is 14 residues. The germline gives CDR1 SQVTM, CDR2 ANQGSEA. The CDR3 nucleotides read TGCAGCGTTGAGGGTGGACCCGAGGGCTATTCGCAGTATTTT. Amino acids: CSVEGGPEGYSQYF.

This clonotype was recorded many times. The DNA for the CDR3 is TGCGCCAGCAGCCCAGAACAGGGGTCCTACGAGCAGTACTTC. This sequence encodes CASSPEQGSYEQYF. The chain carries TRBV4-3 and TRBJ2-7, with TRBD1 matching 7 bases. CDR3 length: 14 amino acids. Trimming at V came to 4 bases and at J to 1 base, leaving 4 bases not matched to a gene. Germline CDR1 LGHNA, CDR2 YSLEER.

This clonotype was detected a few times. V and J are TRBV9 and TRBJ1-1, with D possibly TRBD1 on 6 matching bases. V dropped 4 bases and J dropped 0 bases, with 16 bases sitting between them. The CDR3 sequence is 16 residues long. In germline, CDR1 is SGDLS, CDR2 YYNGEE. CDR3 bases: TGTGCCAGCAGCTTTTACCGGGACATCATGAACACTGAAGCTTTCTTT. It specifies CASSFYRDIMNTEAFF.

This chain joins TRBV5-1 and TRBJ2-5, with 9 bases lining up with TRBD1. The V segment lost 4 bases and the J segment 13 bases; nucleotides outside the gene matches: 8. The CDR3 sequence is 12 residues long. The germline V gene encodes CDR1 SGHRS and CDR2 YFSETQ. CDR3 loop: CASSLGTGKRYF. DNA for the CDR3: TGCGCCAGCAGCCTAGGGACAGGGAAGCGGTACTTC.

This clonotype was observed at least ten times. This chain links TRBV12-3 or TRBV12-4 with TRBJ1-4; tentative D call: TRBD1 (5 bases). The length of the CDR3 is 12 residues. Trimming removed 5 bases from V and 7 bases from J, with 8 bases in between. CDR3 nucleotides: TGTGCCAGCAGTGCCAGGGTTGAAAAACTGTTTTTT. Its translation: CASSARVEKLFF.

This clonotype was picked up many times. The CDR3 DNA reads as TGTGCCACTAAGGGCGCGGGGGGGATTAGCTCCTACAATGAGCAGTTCTTC. This codes for CATKGAGGISSYNEQFF. This chain uses TRBV10-3 with TRBJ2-1, with 9 bases that match TRBD2. V was pared by 10 bases and J by 0 bases, with 13 bases of the junction left unmatched. Germline V gene data show CDR1 as ENHRY and CDR2 as SYGVKD. The CDR3 totals 17 residues.

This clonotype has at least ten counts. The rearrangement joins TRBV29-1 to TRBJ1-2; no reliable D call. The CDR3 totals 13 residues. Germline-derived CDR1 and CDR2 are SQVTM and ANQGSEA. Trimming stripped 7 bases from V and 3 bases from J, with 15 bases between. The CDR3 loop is CSASFSIDYGYTF. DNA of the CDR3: TGCAGCGCTAGCTTTTCGATTGACTATGGCTACACCTTC.

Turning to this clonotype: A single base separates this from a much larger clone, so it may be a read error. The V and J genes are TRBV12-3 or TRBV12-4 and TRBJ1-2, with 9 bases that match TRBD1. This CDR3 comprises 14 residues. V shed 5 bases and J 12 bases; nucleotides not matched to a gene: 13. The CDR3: CASSPQGASEGHTF. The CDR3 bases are TGTGCCAGCAGTCCACAGGGGGCTTCGGAAGGCCACACCTTC.

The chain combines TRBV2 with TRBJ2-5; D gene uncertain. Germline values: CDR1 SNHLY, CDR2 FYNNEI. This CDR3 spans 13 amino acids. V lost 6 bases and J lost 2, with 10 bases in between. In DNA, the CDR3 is TGTGCCAGCAGGCCCCAACCTCAAGAGACCCAGTACTTC. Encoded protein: CASRPQPQETQYF.

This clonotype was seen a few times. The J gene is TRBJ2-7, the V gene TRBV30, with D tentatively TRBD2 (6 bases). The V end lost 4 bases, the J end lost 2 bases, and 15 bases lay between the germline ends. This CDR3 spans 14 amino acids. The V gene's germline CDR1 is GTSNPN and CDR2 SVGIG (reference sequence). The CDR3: CAWTTEGGTYEQYF. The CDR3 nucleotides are TGTGCCTGGACCACCGAGGGCGGGACCTACGAGCAGTACTTC.